The present TCR beta chain was sequenced within a study of T cells in narcolepsy. CDR1 SGHDT and CDR2 YYEEEE come from the germline V gene. CDR3 length: 17 amino acids. Assay used: immunoSEQ multiplex PCR; TCRdb lists only in-frame clones, some missing. The data hold approximately 16,000 clones, with approximately 72% observed a single time. Sequencing was done on a sample of CD45RA- memory CD8+ T cells from PBMCs. The chain employs TRBV5-6 and TRBJ2-5; 9 bases fit TRBD2. The J call may be wrong; the DNA end is better matched by TRBJ2-7. This clonotype originated in a human donor with narcolepsy. The CDR3 coding sequence is TGTGCCAGCAGCCCGACCGGGACTAGCAGGAGCTCCTACGAGCAGTACTTC. Translating gives CASSPTGTSRSSYEQYF.